The present T cell receptor beta chain was sequenced within a study of graft-versus-host responses after intestinal transplantation. Study as a whole: Anti-thymocyte globulin induction preceded 2 to 4 years of tacrolimus and steroid maintenance in all recipients. Study-wide findings and caveats: Detection of GvH clones occurred in recipient marrow, and some had their first appearance in ileum or blood.

Germline V CDR1 and CDR2: MGHRA, YSYEKL. There are 12 residues in the CDR3. The germline V and J ends were trimmed by 1 base and 4 bases, with 3 bases remaining between them. Sequencing used immunoSEQ multiplex PCR; TCRdb keeps in-frame clones, though not all of them. The top ten clones hold roughly 1% of a sample with more than 90,000 clones, roughly 93% of them seen once. A word on this clone: The antigen is undetermined.

Material: unstimulated CD8+ T cells sorted from spleen or lymph node cells, obtained before transplant. The rearrangement joins TRBV4-1 to TRBJ2-3; D call uncertain. This clonotype originated in a human donor who was the organ donor for an intestinal transplant. This chain's CDR3 is CASSQVPDTQYF. CDR3 DNA sequence: TGCGCCAGCAGCCAAGTTCCAGATACGCAGTATTTT.